The 17 T cell receptor beta chains presented below share a single source sample, sequenced in a study of shared clonotypes between healthy human individuals. TCRdb keeps only in-frame clones here, not all; method: immunoSEQ multiplex PCR. The table lists roughly 1,100,000 clones, roughly 80% of them singletons. The sample consisted of memory CD4+ T cells sorted from blood. The sample's subset: CD45RA-negative fraction. These receptors all come from a man between 18 and 29 years old in good health.

The chain carries TRBV27 and TRBJ2-7; D is unclear. Germline V gene lookup returns CDR1 MNHEY and CDR2 SMNVEV (reference sequence). CDR3 length equals 13 residues. The V end lost 6 bases, the J end lost 0 bases, and 9 bases lay between the germline ends. CDR3 protein: CASRSGDSYEQYF. As DNA, the CDR3 is TGTGCCAGCAGGAGTGGGGACTCCTACGAGCAGTACTTC.

A remark on this clone: Other nucleotide sequences from this sample produce the same CDR3. The chain couples TRBV25-1 to TRBJ2-5; 8 bases line up with TRBD1. J lost 5 bases, V lost 2 bases, and 7 bases had no gene match. Germline V CDR1 and CDR2: MGHDK, SYGVNS. This CDR3 region has 15 residues. The CDR3 DNA is TGTGCCAGCAGTGAAGGACAGGGTAGAGGGGAGACCCAGTACTTC. Translating it yields CASSEGQGRGETQYF.

The chain couples TRBV18 to TRBJ1-4; TRBD1 matches at 7 bases. This CDR3 contains 14 residues. Germline CDR1 KGHSH, CDR2 LQKENI. With 6 bases clipped from V and 8 bases from J, the junction kept 9 bases outside the gene matches. The CDR3 sequence: CASSPTGFNEKLFF. CDR3 nucleotide sequence: TGTGCCAGCTCTCCGACAGGGTTCAACGAAAAACTGTTTTTT.

This clone was seen just once. The rearrangement joins TRBV5-4 to TRBJ2-7; TRBD1 matches at 12 bases. This CDR3 region has 14 residues. V lost 4 bases, J lost 6 bases, and 5 bases stayed unmatched. From germline, CDR1 is SGHNT and CDR2 YYREEE (reference sequence). DNA of the CDR3: TGTGCCAGCAGCACGGGGGACAGGGGGCGCGAGCAGTACTTC. Its translation is CASSTGDRGREQYF. Using reference TRBV5-4 and TRBJ2-7 for the parts outside the CDR3, the full variable domain is ETGVTQSPTHLIKTRGQQVTLRCSSQSGHNTVSWYQQALGQGPQFIFQYYREEENGRGNFPPRFSGLQFPNYSSELNVNALELDDSALYLCASSTGDRGREQYFGPGTRLTVT.

The gene calls are TRBV27 and TRBJ2-7, with D unclear. The germline gives CDR1 MNHEY, CDR2 SMNVEV (reference sequence). This CDR3 has 15 amino acids. With 6 bases removed from V and 0 bases from J, the gap between germline ends came to 15 bases. CDR3 region: CASSYQSSRSYEQYF. CDR3 bases: TGTGCCAGCAGCTATCAGTCATCCCGCTCCTACGAGCAGTACTTC.

This rearrangement joins TRBV5-1 to TRBJ2-6; no firm D call. V dropped 7 bases and J dropped 1 base, with 9 bases sitting between them. Looked up from germline, CDR1 is SGHRS and CDR2 is YFSETQ. This CDR3 is built from 14 residues. DNA of the CDR3: TGCGCCAGCCAAGAAAATTCTGGGGCCAACGTCCTGACTTTC. Protein: CASQENSGANVLTF.

The chain carries TRBV6-1 and TRBJ1-5; D is perhaps TRBD1 (6 bases). In germline, CDR1 is MNHNS, CDR2 SASEGT. The CDR3 has 14 amino acids. With 6 bases removed from V and 4 bases from J, the gap between germline ends came to 13 bases. CDR3 loop: CASSQGTPNQPQHF. The CDR3 bases are TGTGCCAGCAGCCAAGGGACACCGAATCAGCCCCAGCATTTT.

This clone was picked up many times. The chain joins TRBV10-1 to TRBJ2-1, with TRBD1 matching 9 bases. Germline CDR1 reads WNHNN; CDR2 reads SYGVQD (reference sequence). V gave up 3 bases and J gave up 6 bases; unmatched junction bases: 6. The CDR3 spans 15 residues. CDR3 in DNA: TGCGCCAGCAGTGATCTGGGACAGGGTTCCAATGAGCAGTTCTTC. Translation: CASSDLGQGSNEQFF.

The gene calls are TRBV10-3 and TRBJ1-2, with D unclear. Germline CDR1 and CDR2: ENHRY and SYGVKD. The V and J ends lost 8 bases and 0 bases respectively, with 16 bases between them. The CDR3 contains 15 residues. The DNA for the CDR3 is TGTGCCATCCCCGGAGCTCCTGGGACTAACTATGGCTACACCTTC. Translation gives CAIPGAPGTNYGYTF.

In this sample, this clone turned up once. J is TRBJ2-2 and V is TRBV7-2, with a tentative D call TRBD2 (5 bases). CDR3 length equals 15 residues. Trimming stripped 5 bases from V and 2 bases from J, with 12 bases between. Germline CDR1 is SGHTA and CDR2 is FQGNSA. The CDR3: CASSIRTVNTGELFF. In DNA, the CDR3 is TGTGCCAGCAGCATACGGACTGTTAACACCGGGGAGCTGTTTTTT.

As concerns this clone: The sample has other DNA sequences that encode this CDR3 too. This chain links TRBV9 with TRBJ2-3, with 13 bases fitting TRBD2. Trimming cost V 4 bases and J 2 bases; bases outside gene matches: 4. Looked up from germline, CDR1 is SGDLS and CDR2 is YYNGEE. The CDR3 is 16 residues long. The CDR3 spells CASSLGLAGVTDTQYF. The CDR3 bases are TGTGCCAGCAGCCTTGGACTAGCGGGAGTCACAGATACGCAGTATTTT.

This clone was counted between two and nine times. A read error may explain this, as a much larger clone is one base away. Other nucleotide sequences in the sample specify the same CDR3. The chain couples TRBV14 to TRBJ1-1; D gene unclear. From germline, CDR1 is SGHDN and CDR2 FVKESK. The CDR3 is 13 residues long. The V end was cut by 3 bases, the J end by 0 bases, with 5 bases between. CDR3 amino acids: CASSQNLNTEAFF. The CDR3 DNA reads as TGTGCCAGCAGCCAGAACTTGAACACTGAAGCTTTCTTT.

The count of this clone is one. The chain links TRBV7-6 to TRBJ1-2, with D perhaps TRBD1 (5 bases). V lost 6 bases to trimming and J lost 0 bases, with 11 bases between them. Germline CDR1 reads SGHVS; CDR2 reads FNYEAQ. The CDR3 runs to 14 residues. The CDR3 DNA is TGTGCCAGCAGTTCCCTGGGACCTAACTATGGCTACACCTTC. Protein: CASSSLGPNYGYTF.

This sequence joins TRBV5-1 and TRBJ1-4; 8 bases agree with TRBD1. V shed 4 bases, J shed 7 bases, and the junction held 9 bases outside the gene matches. The CDR3 runs 15 residues. Germline-derived CDR1 and CDR2 are SGHRS and YFSETQ. CDR3 nucleotides: TGCGCCAGCAGCGAACAGGGGGTCGAGGGTGAAAAACTGTTTTTT. It codes for CASSEQGVEGEKLFF.

In the case of this clone: Other nucleotide sequences in the sample specify the same CDR3. This sequence joins TRBV5-1 and TRBJ2-5; TRBD2 matches 11 bases. After removal of 0 bases from V and 2 bases from J, the junction contained 3 bases not matched to a gene. CDR3 length equals 16 residues. Germline loops: CDR1 SGHRS, CDR2 YFSETQ. CDR3 DNA sequence: TGCGCCAGCAGCTTGGTCGGGACTAGCGGTCAAGAGACCCAGTACTTC. Translating gives CASSLVGTSGQETQYF.

This clone has just one count. The genes are TRBV5-1 and TRBJ1-6; 7 nucleotides match TRBD1. This CDR3 comprises 16 residues. Unmatched junction bases numbered 2, after V lost 2 bases and J lost 0 bases. CDR1 is SGHRS and CDR2 is YFSETQ in the germline V gene. CDR3 sequence: CASSLQGSSYNSPLHF. As DNA, the CDR3 is TGCGCCAGCAGCTTACAGGGGAGCTCCTATAATTCACCCCTCCACTTT.

This clone showed up just a few times. A read error may produce the germline difference seen at one junction end. As DNA, the CDR3 is TGTGCCAGCAGGGAAGCCCGGACTAGCGGATCCTACGAGCAGTACTTC. It is translated as CASREARTSGSYEQYF. This rearrangement joins TRBV6-1 to TRBJ2-7, with 10 bases lining up with TRBD2. The CDR3 has 16 residues. Germline CDR1 reads MNHNS; CDR2 reads SASEGT.